This TCR beta chain was sequenced in a study of immune cell composition in non-small cell lung cancer. Overall study results and limits: No significant correlation existed between pack-years smoked and tumour clonality. Adenocarcinomas with higher top tumour-associated clone frequency had more reactive TILs. Clones >0.5% enriched in tumour were rarer in adenocarcinoma (around 35%) than squamous (approximately 80%).

For this clone: Its antigen is undetermined.

Profiled with immunoSEQ multiplex PCR; TCRdb holds only in-frame clones, not every one. Of about 16,000 clones listed, about 69% are singletons. V gave up 4 bases and J gave up 6 bases; unmatched junction bases: 2. Looked up from germline, CDR1 is GTSNPN and CDR2 is SVGIG (reference sequence). This CDR3 spans 11 amino acids. Template was genomic DNA from frozen, unsorted single-cell suspensions. The receptor was derived from a human donor with non-small cell lung cancer. The sequenced sample consisted of lung tumor tissue. The V and J genes are TRBV30 and TRBJ2-7; 8 bases fit TRBD2. CDR3 sequence (DNA): TGTGCCTGGAACCGGGGGGGCGAGCAGTACTTC. Protein product: CAWNRGGEQYF.